These T cell receptor beta chains were read from a single sample in a study of control samples from healthy donors and cancer patients. TCRdb's table, derived via immunoSEQ multiplex PCR, lists solely in-frame clones and lacks some. Of approximately 37,000 clones in the sample, around 83% were seen once. The sequenced sample consisted of PBMCs. These receptors came from an older woman with lung cancer. Each CDR3 is given with its conserved first and last residue. Each record gives: clone size, V gene, J gene, D gene, CDR3 protein, CDR3 DNA. D genes are given only for firm matches. Size tells how often a clone was seen (once, few, many) or the class of an expanded clone, and some rows leave it out.

>.|TRBV7-8|TRBJ1-3|.
CASSRRTGSGNTIYF
TGTGCCAGCAGCCGTCGGACGGGCTCTGGAAACACCATATATTTT
>.|TRBV5-1|TRBJ1-2|.
CASSRERPGLQGYTF
TGCGCCAGCAGCAGAGAAAGACCGGGGCTCCAGGGCTACACCTTC
>.|TRBV29-1|TRBJ1-1|.
CSARKGGSTEAFF
TGCAGCGCCCGGAAAGGGGGGAGCACTGAAGCTTTCTTT
>.|TRBV29-1|TRBJ2-2|TRBD1
CSVQGQGNTGELFF
TGCAGCGTACAGGGACAGGGGAACACCGGGGAGCTGTTTTTT
>.|TRBV13|TRBJ2-7|TRBD1
CASSRQGKRYEQYF
TGTGCCAGCAGCCGACAGGGGAAAAGATACGAGCAGTACTTC
>.|TRBV19|TRBJ1-5|.
CASSMTVNQPQHF
TGTGCCAGTAGTATGACAGTCAATCAGCCCCAGCATTTT
>.|TRBV12-3/TRBV12-4|TRBJ1-5|.
CASSFGRQPQHF
TGTGCCAGCAGTTTTGGTAGGCAGCCCCAGCATTTT
>.|TRBV3-1/TRBV3-2|TRBJ2-2|.
CASSFRGTGELFF
TGTGCCAGCAGCTTCCGGGGCACCGGGGAGCTGTTTTTT
>once|TRBV5-4|TRBJ2-2|.
CASRSGLRGNGELFF
TGTGCCAGCAGATCCGGGCTCCGGGGGAACGGGGAGCTGTTTTTT
>.|TRBV19|TRBJ2-2|TRBD2
CASSMGPGTERGTGELFF
TGTGCCAGTAGTATGGGCCCGGGGACGGAGCGGGGCACCGGGGAGCTGTTTTTT
>.|TRBV15|TRBJ2-5|.
CATSRGSGVQETQYF
TGTGCCACCAGCAGAGGGAGTGGGGTTCAAGAGACCCAGTACTTC
>.|TRBV4-1|TRBJ1-6|.
CASSFTPGLYNSPLHF
TGCGCCAGCAGCTTTACGCCGGGACTCTATAATTCACCCCTCCACTTT
>.|TRBV9|TRBJ1-1|.
CASSGGVSSTEAFF
TGTGCCAGCAGCGGAGGGGTGAGTAGCACTGAAGCTTTCTTT
>.|TRBV6-4|TRBJ2-1|TRBD2
CASSPTSGMGNEQFF
TGTGCCAGCAGTCCCACTAGCGGGATGGGCAATGAGCAGTTCTTC
>.|TRBV24-1|TRBJ2-7|.
CATSETWTENYEQYF
TGTGCCACCAGTGAAACCTGGACGGAAAACTACGAGCAGTACTTC
>.|TRBV5-5|TRBJ1-4|.
CASSPNPTDPNEKLFF
TGTGCCAGCAGCCCGAACCCTACAGATCCTAATGAAAAACTGTTTTTT
>once|TRBV18|TRBJ1-1|TRBD1
CASSPVRGLSEAFF
TGTGCCAGCTCACCCGTCAGGGGGCTTTCTGAAGCTTTCTTT
>once|TRBV10-3|TRBJ2-3|TRBD2
CAISEAASGSTDTQYF
TGTGCCATCAGTGAGGCGGCTAGCGGTAGCACAGATACGCAGTATTTT
>few|TRBV15|TRBJ2-5|TRBD1
CATSRDVVRGRGQETQYF
TGTGCCACCAGCAGAGACGTGGTTAGGGGGCGAGGCCAAGAGACCCAGTACTTC
>.|TRBV10-2|TRBJ2-5|.
CASVGQETQYF
TGCGCCAGCGTGGGGCAAGAGACCCAGTACTTC
>few|TRBV7-6|TRBJ2-5|.
CASSLGRQETQYF
TGTGCCAGCAGCTTAGGACGGCAAGAGACCCAGTACTTC
>.|TRBV15|TRBJ2-5|.
CATSRDLEETQYF
TGTGCCACCAGCAGAGATCTGGAGGAGACCCAGTACTTC
>.|TRBV9|TRBJ2-3|.
CASSVGVQDTQYF
TGTGCCAGCAGCGTGGGCGTCCAGGATACGCAGTATTTT
>.|TRBV28|TRBJ2-3|TRBD2
CASSLLTSGSEADTQYF
TGTGCCAGCAGTTTACTGACTAGCGGGAGTGAGGCAGATACGCAGTATTTT
>once|TRBV7-2|TRBJ2-6|TRBD1
CASSLAGQAYSSGANVLTF
TGTGCCAGCAGCTTAGCGGGACAGGCATATTCCTCTGGGGCCAACGTCCTGACTTTC
>once|TRBV2|TRBJ1-4|.
CAITPRENNEKLFF
TGTGCCATAACACCACGGGAGAACAATGAAAAACTGTTTTTT
>.|TRBV25-1|TRBJ2-7|.
CASTSSSVGYEQYF
TGTGCCAGCACTTCCAGTTCGGTTGGCTACGAGCAGTACTTC
>.|TRBV27|TRBJ2-1|.
CASSKFNEQFF
TGTGCCAGCAGCAAGTTCAATGAGCAGTTCTTC
>few|TRBV5-5|TRBJ2-2|TRBD2
CASSLARGGAGELFF
TGTGCCAGCAGCTTGGCGCGCGGGGGGGCCGGGGAGCTGTTTTTT
>once|TRBV19|TRBJ2-7|TRBD1
CASSSPGGLEQYF
TGTGCCAGTAGTTCCCCAGGGGGCCTCGAGCAGTACTTC
>.|TRBV2|TRBJ1-1|TRBD1
CASFLRPGGDTEAFF
TGTGCCAGCTTCCTGAGACCAGGGGGGGACACTGAAGCTTTCTTT
>.|TRBV5-1|TRBJ1-1|.
CASSLHPGEATEAFF
TGCGCCAGCAGCTTGCACCCAGGGGAAGCCACTGAAGCTTTCTTT
>.|TRBV5-1|TRBJ2-4|TRBD1
CASSPGTGKNIQYF
TGCGCCAGCAGCCCAGGGACAGGGAAGAACATTCAGTACTTC
>.|TRBV3-1/TRBV3-2|TRBJ2-1|TRBD2
CASSPDSGSLSHEQFF
TGTGCCAGCAGCCCCGATAGCGGGAGTTTAAGCCATGAGCAGTTCTTC
>.|TRBV3-1/TRBV3-2|TRBJ1-1|.
CASSAQGGRGTEAFF
TGTGCCAGCAGCGCGCAAGGGGGTAGGGGCACTGAAGCTTTCTTT
>.|TRBV6-1|TRBJ1-1|.
CASSVQGTAANTEAFF
TGTGCCAGCAGTGTCCAGGGTACGGCAGCGAACACTGAAGCTTTCTTT
>.|TRBV18|TRBJ1-6|.
CASSPPSREWPYNSPLHF
TGTGCCAGCTCACCACCGTCCAGGGAATGGCCCTATAATTCACCCCTCCACTTT
>.|TRBV4-3|TRBJ1-6|TRBD1
CASRDATGTGDSPLHF
TGCGCCAGCAGAGACGCAACCGGGACAGGTGATTCACCCCTCCACTTT
>.|TRBV7-3|TRBJ1-2|.
CASSPAVQGYGYTF
TGTGCCAGCAGCCCAGCCGTCCAGGGATATGGCTACACCTTC
>few|TRBV11-2|TRBJ1-6|.
CASSSLRSGYSPLHF
TGTGCCAGCAGTTCCCTCAGGAGCGGGTATTCACCCCTCCACTTT
>.|TRBV14|TRBJ2-7|.
CASSQSSYEQYF
TGTGCCAGCAGCCAAAGCTCCTACGAGCAGTACTTC
>.|TRBV6-5|TRBJ2-7|.
CASRGAGWAYEQYF
TGTGCCAGCAGGGGGGCCGGGTGGGCTTACGAGCAGTACTTC
>.|TRBV19|TRBJ2-1|.
CASSIAREQFF
TGTGCCAGTAGTATTGCCAGGGAGCAGTTCTTC
>.|TRBV18|TRBJ1-5|.
CASSPPGTGIQPQHF
TGTGCCAGCTCACCACCGGGCACAGGGATCCAGCCCCAGCATTTT